This section outlines one T cell receptor beta chain sequence together with its context. No antigen is known for it. The sample holds no much larger clone one base away, and base qualities are not on file. A patient's vitiligo counted as stable when the lesions had not changed at all during the previous 6 months. For classification as stable, the absence of confetti depigmentation, a clinical sign of active vitiligo, was additionally required. Patients who had been treated within the previous three months were excluded. Ficoll density gradient centrifugation was used to isolate PBMCs from heparinized blood, after which the PBMCs were flash-frozen. These data belong to a study of resident and recirculating memory T cells in vitiligo (dated by TCRdb to the late 2010s). The study in broad terms: The study took epidermis from shave biopsies of two lesional and two nonlesional sites, plus PBMCs, from each of a few stable vitiligo patients for TCR beta sequencing. The human TCR beta sequencing was designed to test whether specific clones found in lesional vitiligo skin differed from the clones found in nonlesional skin and in blood. Samples were homogenized without cell sorting just before genomic DNA extraction with the Qiagen DNeasy Blood & Tissue Kit. The investigation overall reported the following: Mechanistic studies in the future are needed to assess how much the detected T cell clones and the human Trm pools versus Tcm pools each contribute. No unique dominant TCR clone was detected, and clonality varied among vitiligo lesions. Overlap and correlation analysis found no significant repertoire overlap between any two biopsies, even biopsies from the same patient, apart from each lesion compared with itself. TCR sequences were not found to be conserved across biopsy sites or patients, suggesting that different lesions are infiltrated by different T cell clones, a pattern described as private specificity.

The CDR3 measures 19 amino acids from cysteine to phenylalanine. The sequence is cut down to CDR3 DNA, 57 bases in frame from base 1. CDR1 MGHRA and CDR2 YSYEKL are derived from the germline V gene. The V end gives up 0 bases and the J end 7 bases, leaving 11 bases in the junction not matched to a gene. The immunoSEQ hsTCRB kit was used to amplify TCR beta chains from genomic DNA. The immunoSEQ service ran the sequencing of the TCR beta libraries on an Illumina MiSeq instrument. The original methods were these. The immunoSEQ Analyzer was used to analyze the repertoire data. TCRdb took this table from immuneACCESS and kept in-frame rearrangements with V and J called. Such tables lack part of the clones; where checked against another copy, unresolved V genes explain under half of the gap, and the rest is unexplained. The V and J calls and clone size come from that table; D and trimming were worked out from the DNA. Recorded for this sample are 55,000 to 75,000 clones; just over 90% of them occurred a single time. The top ten clones comprise around 4.6% of the sample.

This receptor was obtained from a male donor with vitiligo. Sequenced: blood. The receptor chain draws on TRBV4-1 and TRBJ2-1; 14 central bases correspond to TRBD2. The CDR3 protein sequence reads: CASSQDVALGLAGGNEQFF. The DNA sequence reads TGCGCCAGCAGCCAAGATGTAGCCCTAGGACTAGCGGGGGGAAATGAGCAGTTCTTC.